This T cell receptor (beta chain) was sequenced for a study of T-cell reconstitution after alpha-beta-depleted transplantation in children. Notes on the study in general: Fresh T-cell production supplied most of the T-cell counts and diversity seen one year after transplant.

A TCRbeta library incorporating unique molecular identifiers was prepared. From the PCR reads, TCRdb called clonotypes with MiXCR, one entry per CDR3 protein. The sample gives about a million distinct CDR3 sequences, less than 30% of which show up once; more than 25% is in the top ten. Germline V gene data show CDR1 as KGHDR and CDR2 as SFDVKD. There are 16 residues in the CDR3. J gave up 2 bases and V 4 bases, and 7 bases lay outside the gene matches. As concerns this clonotype: The antigen is unknown.

The receptor was isolated from a boy younger than two who had a stem cell transplant for SCID, so the T cells may come from the graft donor. The sequencing used PBMCs, mostly from graft donor cells, collected 360 days after TCRalphabeta/CD19-depleted stem cell transplant. The chain couples TRBV24-1 to TRBJ2-3; TRBD1 matches 8 bases. This CDR3 is CATSDRRGQDTDTQYF. The CDR3 coding sequence is TGTGCCACCAGTGACCGCAGGGGGCAGGACACAGATACGCAGTATTTT.